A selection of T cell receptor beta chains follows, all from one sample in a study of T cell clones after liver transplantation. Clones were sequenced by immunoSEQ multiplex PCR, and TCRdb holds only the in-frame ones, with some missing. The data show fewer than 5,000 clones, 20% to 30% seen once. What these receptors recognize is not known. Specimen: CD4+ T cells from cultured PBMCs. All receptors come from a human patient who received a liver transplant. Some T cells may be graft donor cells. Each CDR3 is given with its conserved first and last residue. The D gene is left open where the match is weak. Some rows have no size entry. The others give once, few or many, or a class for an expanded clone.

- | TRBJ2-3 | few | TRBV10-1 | CASSELSGPPCTDTQYF | TGCGCCAGCAGTGAATTGTCGGGGCCACCATGCACAGATACGCAGTATTTT
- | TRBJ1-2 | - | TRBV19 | CASSMVNYGYTF | TGTGCCAGTAGTATGGTCAACTATGGCTACACCTTC
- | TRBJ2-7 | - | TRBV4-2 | CASTFGGGTYEQYF | TGTGCCAGCACCTTCGGCGGCGGTACCTACGAGCAGTACTTC
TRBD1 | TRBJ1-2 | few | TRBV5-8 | CASSWRRGQGSGYTF | TGTGCCAGCAGCTGGAGACGCGGACAGGGAAGTGGCTACACCTTC
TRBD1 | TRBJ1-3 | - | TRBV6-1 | CATRTGAFSGNTIYF | TGTGCCACCAGGACAGGGGCCTTCTCTGGAAACACCATATATTTT
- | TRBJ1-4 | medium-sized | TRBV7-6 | CASTQEFANEKLFF | TGTGCCAGTACGCAGGAGTTTGCTAATGAAAAACTGTTTTTT
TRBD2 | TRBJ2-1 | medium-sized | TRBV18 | CASSPVNGASGNEQFF | TGTGCCAGCTCACCAGTGAATGGGGCTAGCGGGAATGAGCAGTTCTTC
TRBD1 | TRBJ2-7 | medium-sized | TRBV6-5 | CASSRTTGGGYEQYF | TGTGCCAGCAGCCGGACGACAGGGGGCGGCTACGAGCAGTACTTC
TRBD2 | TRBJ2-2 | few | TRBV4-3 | CASSQESAGGFTGELFF | TGCGCCAGCAGCCAAGAGAGTGCGGGGGGGTTCACCGGGGAGCTGTTTTTT
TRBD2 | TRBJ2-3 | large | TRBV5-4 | CASSFGGPAGVTDTQYF | TGTGCCAGCAGCTTTGGCGGTCCAGCGGGGGTTACAGATACGCAGTATTTT
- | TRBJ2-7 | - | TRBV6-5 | CASADSDYEQYF | TGTGCCAGCGCGGACAGCGACTACGAGCAGTACTTC
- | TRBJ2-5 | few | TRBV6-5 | CASRQGGDETQYF | TGTGCCAGCAGACAGGGTGGGGATGAGACCCAGTACTTC
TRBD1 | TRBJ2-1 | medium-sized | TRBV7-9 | CASKSGQGFDEQFF | TGTGCCAGCAAATCGGGACAGGGGTTCGATGAGCAGTTCTTC
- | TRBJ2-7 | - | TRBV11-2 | CASSFSQGLNEQYF | TGTGCCAGCAGCTTTTCACAGGGCCTAAACGAGCAGTACTTC
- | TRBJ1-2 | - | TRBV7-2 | CASSLDNRAFAYGYTF | TGTGCCAGCAGCTTAGATAACAGGGCCTTCGCCTATGGCTACACCTTC
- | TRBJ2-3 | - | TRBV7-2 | CASGRRDTQYF | TGTGCCAGCGGGAGAAGAGATACGCAGTATTTT
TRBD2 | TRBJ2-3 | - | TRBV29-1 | CSVLIRLAGGTDTQYF | TGCAGCGTCCTGATAAGACTAGCGGGAGGGACAGATACGCAGTATTTT
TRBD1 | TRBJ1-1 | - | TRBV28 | CASIRQGGNTEAFF | TGTGCCAGCATTAGACAGGGGGGGAACACTGAAGCTTTCTTT
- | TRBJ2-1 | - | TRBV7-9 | CASSLTGTVNEQFF | TGTGCCAGCAGCTTGACCGGGACCGTTAATGAGCAGTTCTTC
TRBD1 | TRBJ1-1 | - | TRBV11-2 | CASSSLDRGHTEAFF | TGTGCCAGCAGCTCCCTGGACAGGGGGCACACTGAAGCTTTCTTT
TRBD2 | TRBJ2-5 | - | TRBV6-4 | CASSDRRGAGETQYF | TGTGCCAGCAGTGACCGGCGGGGGGCGGGGGAGACCCAGTACTTC
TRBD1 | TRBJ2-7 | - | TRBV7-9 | CASSIDRVGSEQYF | TGTGCCAGCAGCATTGACAGGGTAGGGAGCGAGCAGTACTTC
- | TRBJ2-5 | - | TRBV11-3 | CASSPTRQETQYF | TGTGCCAGCAGCCCGACACGACAAGAGACCCAGTACTTC
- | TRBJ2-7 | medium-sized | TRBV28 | CASSYRPYEQYF | TGTGCCAGCAGTTATAGGCCCTACGAGCAGTACTTC
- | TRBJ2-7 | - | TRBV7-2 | CASSLRGGGYEQYF | TGTGCCAGCAGCTTAAGAGGGGGGGGTTACGAGCAGTACTTC